One and the same sample provided the 10 T cell receptor beta chains below, sequenced in a study of CD8+ T cells in alopecia areata. TCR sequencing used cDNA made by reverse transcription of extracted RNA. Clones were read by immunoSEQ multiplex PCR, and TCRdb kept only the in-frame ones, dropping some. The sample lists about 120,000 clones, 47% seen once, with approximately 10% in the top ten. What was sequenced was NKG2D-low CD8+ T cells sorted from blood. Every receptor here comes from a human donor with alopecia areata.

The V call is TRBV28, the J call TRBJ2-5; the D call may be TRBD1 or TRBD2 (5 bases each). Germline values: CDR1 MDHEN, CDR2 SYDVKM. The CDR3 extends over 11 amino acids. V lost 6 bases to trimming and J lost 5 bases, with 7 bases between them. The CDR3 loop is CASRGPETQYF. The CDR3 nucleotides read TGTGCCAGCAGGGGACCTGAGACCCAGTACTTC.

The chain employs TRBV15 and TRBJ2-4; D gene unclear. Trimming shortened V by 3 bases and J by 5 bases, and 5 bases separated the two germline ends. This CDR3 contains 12 residues. Germline assignment: CDR1 LNHNV and CDR2 YYDKDF (reference sequence). The CDR3 sequence is CATSSQENIQYF. The CDR3 nucleotides are TGTGCCACCAGCAGCCAGGAAAACATTCAGTACTTC.

The rearrangement links TRBV30 to TRBJ2-1, with 8 bases lining up with TRBD2. CDR3 length: 14 amino acids. Trimming took 3 bases from V and 5 from J; bases not matched to a gene: 6. From germline, CDR1 is GTSNPN and CDR2 SVGIG (reference sequence). In nucleotides, the CDR3 is TGTGCCTGGAGAGGGAGCGGGGGCCACAATGAGCAGTTCTTC. It is translated as CAWRGSGGHNEQFF.

The chain has TRBV9 and TRBJ2-1; D is undetermined. Per the germline V gene, CDR1 is SGDLS and CDR2 is YYNGEE. Trimming stripped 3 bases from V and 7 bases from J, with 8 bases between. The CDR3 runs to 12 residues. CDR3 coding DNA: TGTGCCAGCAGCGCGGCGTGGAATGAGCAGTTCTTC. Protein: CASSAAWNEQFF.

The chain carries TRBV29-1 and TRBJ2-7; D gene ambiguous. Deletions cut 4 bases from V and 0 bases from J, with 10 bases between. The length of the CDR3 is 13 residues. Germline V CDR1 and CDR2: SQVTM, ANQGSEA. The CDR3 bases are TGCAGCGTTGCGGCTGCAAGCTCCTACGAGCAGTACTTC. This encodes CSVAAASSYEQYF.

This sequence joins TRBV30 and TRBJ2-5; 8 bases line up with TRBD1. Germline CDR1 is GTSNPN and CDR2 is SVGIG (reference sequence). The CDR3 has 15 residues. V shed 0 bases, J shed 5 bases, and the junction held 8 bases outside the gene matches. The CDR3 is CAWSVNPGGTETQYF. The CDR3 nucleotides are TGTGCCTGGAGTGTAAACCCAGGGGGCACGGAGACCCAGTACTTC.

This chain uses TRBV6-5 with TRBJ2-5, with 7 bases matching TRBD1. CDR3 length: 15 amino acids. After removal of 6 bases from V and 1 base from J, the junction contained 8 bases not matched to a gene. CDR1 and CDR2 (germline): MNHEY, SVGAGI. Written as DNA, the CDR3 is TGTGCCAGCAGATCCTACAGGGGATCCCAAGAGACCCAGTACTTC. Protein product: CASRSYRGSQETQYF.

The rearrangement links TRBV27 to TRBJ2-7; no clear D. V was trimmed by 5 bases and J by 3 bases, leaving 20 bases between them. The CDR3 length is 16 residues. Germline loops: CDR1 MNHEY, CDR2 SMNVEV (reference sequence). The CDR3 here is CASSPLGDGSIYEQYF. CDR3 nucleotides: TGTGCCAGCAGTCCTTTAGGAGACGGAAGTATCTACGAGCAGTACTTC.

This clone came up a few times. The chain has TRBV29-1 and TRBJ2-7; D uncertain. Germline V gene data show CDR1 as SQVTM and CDR2 as ANQGSEA. Trimming pared 3 bases from V and 1 base from J, leaving 7 bases between. This CDR3 has 12 amino acids. CDR3 loop: CSVDLQSYEQYF. Here the CDR3 DNA reads TGCAGCGTTGACCTACAGTCCTACGAGCAGTACTTC.

The V call is TRBV7-2, the J call TRBJ1-5; 7 positions agree with TRBD1. The CDR3 contains 15 residues. V trimming: 1 base; J trimming: 4 bases; junction bases outside the gene matches: 4. Germline values: CDR1 SGHTA, CDR2 FQGNSA. The DNA of the CDR3 is TGTGCCAGCAGCTTAGGACAGGGAAAGAATCAGCCCCAGCATTTT. It yields the protein CASSLGQGKNQPQHF.